This TCR beta chain was identified in a study of cytomegalovirus exposure and HLA in healthy donors. Study outcomes and limitations: Sequences of the TCR beta chain were said to predict the HLA-A and HLA-B alleles of most subjects accurately. The investigators catalogued 180 or so TCR beta chains as cytomegalovirus-associated.

Every donor was a healthy person donating bone marrow. V was cut by 4 bases and J by 3 bases, with 11 bases left in between. Germline-derived CDR1 and CDR2 are SGHRS and YFSETQ. The CDR3 is made up of 13 amino acids. Vbeta (60) and Jbeta (13) primers were used in the PCR. Here immunoSEQ multiplex PCR was the method, and the copy in TCRdb shows in-frame clones only, minus some. In the table there are some 90,000 clones, roughly 85% of which are singletons. Points on this clone: Its antigen remains unidentified. Other DNA sequences within the sample encode an identical CDR3.

The chain employs TRBV5-1 and TRBJ2-7; D remains ambiguous. Sequenced material: PBMCs. The sequence derives from a female donor in good health and CMV-seronegative. CDR3 region: CASSLLGDYEQYF. In nucleotides, the CDR3 is TGCGCCAGCAGCCTCCTAGGTGACTACGAGCAGTACTTC.